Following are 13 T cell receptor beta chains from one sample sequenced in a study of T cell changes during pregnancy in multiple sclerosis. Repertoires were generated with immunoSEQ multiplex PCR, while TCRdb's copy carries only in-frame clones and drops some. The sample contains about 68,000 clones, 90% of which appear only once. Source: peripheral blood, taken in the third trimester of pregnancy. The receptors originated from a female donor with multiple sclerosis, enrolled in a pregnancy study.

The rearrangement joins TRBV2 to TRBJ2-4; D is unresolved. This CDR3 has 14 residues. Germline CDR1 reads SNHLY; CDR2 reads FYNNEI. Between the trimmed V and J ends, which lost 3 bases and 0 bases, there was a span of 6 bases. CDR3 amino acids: CASSDGLAKNIQYF. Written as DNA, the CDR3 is TGTGCCAGCAGTGATGGGCTAGCCAAAAACATTCAGTACTTC.

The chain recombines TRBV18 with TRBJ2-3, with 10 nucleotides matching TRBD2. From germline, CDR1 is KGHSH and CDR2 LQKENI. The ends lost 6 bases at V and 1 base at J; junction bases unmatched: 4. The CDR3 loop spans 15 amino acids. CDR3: CASSTLAGGTDTQYF. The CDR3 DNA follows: TGTGCCAGCTCGACCCTAGCGGGAGGCACAGATACGCAGTATTTT. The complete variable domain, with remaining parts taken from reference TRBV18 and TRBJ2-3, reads NAGVMQNPRHLVRRRGQEARLRCSPMKGHSHVYWYRQLPEEGLKFMVYLQKENIIDESGMPKERFSAEFPKEGPSILRIQQVVRGDSAAYFCASSTLAGGTDTQYFGPGTRLTVL.

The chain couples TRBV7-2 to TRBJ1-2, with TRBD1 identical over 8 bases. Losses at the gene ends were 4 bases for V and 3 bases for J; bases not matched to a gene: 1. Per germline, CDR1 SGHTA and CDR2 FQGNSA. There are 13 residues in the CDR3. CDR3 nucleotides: TGTGCCAGCAGCTCGGACAGGGACTATGGCTACACCTTC. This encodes CASSSDRDYGYTF.

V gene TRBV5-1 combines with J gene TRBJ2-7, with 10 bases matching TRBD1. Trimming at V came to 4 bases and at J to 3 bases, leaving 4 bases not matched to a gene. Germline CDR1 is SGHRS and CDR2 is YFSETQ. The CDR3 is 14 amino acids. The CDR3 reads CASSPGQGDYEQYF. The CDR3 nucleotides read TGCGCCAGCAGCCCCGGACAGGGGGACTACGAGCAGTACTTC.

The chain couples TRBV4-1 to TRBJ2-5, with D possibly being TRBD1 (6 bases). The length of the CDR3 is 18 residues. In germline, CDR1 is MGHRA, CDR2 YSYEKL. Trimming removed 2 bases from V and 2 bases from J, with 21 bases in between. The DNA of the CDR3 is TGCGCCAGCAGCCAAACCCGAAGGGGGTCACCGGATCAAGAGACCCAGTACTTC. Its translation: CASSQTRRGSPDQETQYF.

The CDR3 sequence: CASRRTGGQPQHF. CDR3 nucleotides: TGTGCCAGTAGACGGACAGGGGGACAGCCCCAGCATTTT. V usage is TRBV19 and J usage is TRBJ1-5, with 10 bases identical to TRBD1. V shed 6 bases and J 7 bases; nucleotides not matched to a gene: 3. The CDR3 sequence is 13 residues long. Germline V lookup: CDR1 LNHDA, CDR2 SQIVND (reference sequence).

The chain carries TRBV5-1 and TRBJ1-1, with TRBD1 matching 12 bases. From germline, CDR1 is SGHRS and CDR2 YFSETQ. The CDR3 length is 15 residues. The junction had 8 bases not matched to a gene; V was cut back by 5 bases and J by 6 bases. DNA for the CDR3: TGCGCCAGCAGTTCTCCGGGACAGGGGGCGTCTGAAGCTTTCTTT. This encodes CASSSPGQGASEAFF.

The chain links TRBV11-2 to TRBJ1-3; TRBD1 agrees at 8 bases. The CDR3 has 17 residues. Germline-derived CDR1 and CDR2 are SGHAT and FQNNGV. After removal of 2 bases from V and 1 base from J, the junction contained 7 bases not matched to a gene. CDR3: CASSLWTGLQSGNTIYF. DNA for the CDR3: TGTGCCAGCAGCTTATGGACAGGGCTCCAATCTGGAAACACCATATATTTT.

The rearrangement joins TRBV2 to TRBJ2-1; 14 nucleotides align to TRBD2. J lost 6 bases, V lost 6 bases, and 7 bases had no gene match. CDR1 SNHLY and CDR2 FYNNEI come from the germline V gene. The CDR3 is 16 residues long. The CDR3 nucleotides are TGTGCCAGCAGAGACACCGGGACTAGCGGGGGCAATGAGCAGTTCTTC. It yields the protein CASRDTGTSGGNEQFF.

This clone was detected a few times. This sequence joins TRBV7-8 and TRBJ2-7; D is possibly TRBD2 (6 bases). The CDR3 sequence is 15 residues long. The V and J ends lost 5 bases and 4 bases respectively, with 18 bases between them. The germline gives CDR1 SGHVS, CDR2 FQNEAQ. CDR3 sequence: CASSPTETRLYEQYF. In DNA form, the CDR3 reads TGTGCCAGCAGCCCGACGGAGACTAGACTTTACGAGCAGTACTTC.

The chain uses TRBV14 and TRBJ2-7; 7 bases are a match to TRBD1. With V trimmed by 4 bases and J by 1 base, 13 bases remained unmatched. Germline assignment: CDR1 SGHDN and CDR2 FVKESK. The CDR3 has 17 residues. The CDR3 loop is CASSLGTEGFSSYEQYF. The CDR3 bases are TGTGCCAGCAGCCTTGGGACAGAAGGCTTTTCTTCCTACGAGCAGTACTTC.

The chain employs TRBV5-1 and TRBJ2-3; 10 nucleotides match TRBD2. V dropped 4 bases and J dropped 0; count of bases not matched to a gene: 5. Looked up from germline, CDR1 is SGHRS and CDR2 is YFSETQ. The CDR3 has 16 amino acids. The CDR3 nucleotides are TGCGCCAGCAGCAAAACACTAGCGGGGAGCACAGATACGCAGTATTTT. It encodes CASSKTLAGSTDTQYF.

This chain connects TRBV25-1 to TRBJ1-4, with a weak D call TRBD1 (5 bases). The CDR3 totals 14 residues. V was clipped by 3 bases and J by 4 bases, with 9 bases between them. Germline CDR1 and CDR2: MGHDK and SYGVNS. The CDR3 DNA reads TGTGCCAGCAGTGACAGGGCTCGTAATGAAAAACTGTTTTTT. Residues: CASSDRARNEKLFF.